The 32 T cell receptor beta chains below come from one sample, sequenced in a study of T-cell reconstitution after alpha-beta-depleted transplantation in children (dated by TCRdb to the mid-2010s). Libraries were made using PCR. Instrument on record: Illumina HiSeq 2500. Molecular barcoding was employed in the preparation of TCR libraries, with unique molecular identifiers being used to normalize TCRbeta repertoire quantification. TCRdb itself trimmed the public reads at Q25 with fastp, ran MiXCR and retained productive beta chains. Every distinct CDR3 protein forms one entry, paired with its most common genes and DNA. Present in this sample are a few hundred thousand distinct CDR3 sequences, about a fifth of which were seen just once. The biggest ten clones account for around 4% of the sample. The material sequenced was PBMCs from the stem cell graft donor, taken from the stem cell graft. The receptor source for this set is a human donor who donated a stem cell graft to a child with acute myeloid leukemia.

This chain joins TRBV15 and TRBJ1-2, with 7 bases fitting TRBD1. The CDR3 covers 17 residues. Losses at the gene ends were 0 bases for V and 5 bases for J; bases not matched to a gene: 12. The germline V gene has CDR1 LNHNV and CDR2 YYDKDF (reference sequence). The CDR3 sequence is CATSRDVTGMEGYGYTF. In DNA form, the CDR3 reads TGTGCCACCAGCAGAGACGTGACAGGGATGGAGGGTTATGGCTACACCTTC. Using reference TRBV15 and TRBJ1-2 for the parts outside the CDR3, the full variable domain is DAMVIQNPRYQVTQFGKPVTLSCSQTLNHNVMYWYQQKSSQAPKLLFHYYDKDFNNEADTPDNFQSRRPNTSFCFLDIRSPGLGDTAMYLCATSRDVTGMEGYGYTFGSGTRLTVV.

This clonotype has ten or more counts. J is TRBJ2-7 and V is TRBV7-8; 7 nucleotides match TRBD1. Germline CDR1 is SGHVS and CDR2 is FQNEAQ. The junction had 2 bases not matched to a gene; V was cut back by 1 base and J by 2 bases. The CDR3 covers 14 residues. The CDR3 reads CASSLGQGTYEQYF. CDR3 coding DNA: TGTGCCAGCAGCTTAGGACAGGGAACCTACGAGCAGTACTTC.

Turning to this clonotype: At one end the junction does not follow the germline gene, possibly because of a read error. This chain links TRBV5-1 with TRBJ1-1; the D is unclear. The germline V gene encodes CDR1 SGHRS and CDR2 YFSETQ. The CDR3 loop spans 16 amino acids. CDR3 DNA: TGCGCCAGCAGCTTGGCGGTAAGGCTCGGGAACTCTGAAGCTTTCTTT. It encodes CASSLAVRLGNSEAFF.

For this clonotype: A much more abundant neighbour one base away suggests this may be a read error. As the CDR3 is not closed by the conserved phenylalanine or tryptophan, this likely results from a read error. The V and J genes are TRBV15 and TRBJ2-1; 11 bases match TRBD2. V shed 8 bases, J shed 9 bases, and the junction held 6 bases outside the gene matches. CDR1 and CDR2 (germline): LNHNV, YYDKDF (reference sequence). The CDR3 has 13 amino acids. This CDR3 is CATSLAGGTEQFL. The CDR3 coding sequence is TGTGCCACCTCCCTAGCGGGAGGCACTGAGCAGTTCTTG.

The J gene is TRBJ2-7, the V gene TRBV10-2, with 7 bases matching TRBD2. J gave up 2 bases and V 2 bases, and 3 bases lay outside the gene matches. Per the germline V gene, CDR1 is WSHSY and CDR2 is SAAADI. The CDR3 length is 14 residues. Here the CDR3 DNA reads TGCGCCAGCAGTGAGCCTAGCGGAACCTACGAGCAGTACTTC. As protein: CASSEPSGTYEQYF.

The genes are TRBV20-1 and TRBJ2-2; 13 nucleotides match TRBD2. The CDR3 consists of 18 residues. Trimming took 0 bases from V and 1 from J; bases not matched to a gene: 5. CDR1 is DFQATT and CDR2 is SNEGSKA in the germline V gene (reference sequence). The CDR3 coding sequence is TGCAGTGCTAGAGATCGACTAGCGGGAGGATGGAACACCGGGGAGCTGTTTTTT. Its protein product is CSARDRLAGGWNTGELFF.

The table lists this clonotype with a few counts. The chain combines TRBV7-2 with TRBJ2-1; TRBD2 agrees at 7 bases. Looked up from germline, CDR1 is SGHTA and CDR2 is FQGNSA. The CDR3 is 17 amino acids. V trimming: 2 bases; J trimming: 0 bases; junction bases outside the gene matches: 7. In DNA form, the CDR3 reads TGTGCCAGCAGCTTATACGGGACTACAGGCTCCTACAATGAGCAGTTCTTC. Translating gives CASSLYGTTGSYNEQFF.

This clonotype was seen ten or more times. V usage is TRBV12-3 or TRBV12-4 and J usage is TRBJ2-7; 8 bases align to TRBD1. The CDR3 loop spans 15 amino acids. The V segment lost 6 bases and the J segment 5 bases; nucleotides outside the gene matches: 12. For the CDR3, the DNA is TGTGCCAGCAGCCCTCGGACAGGGTTAAGCCACGAGCAGTACTTC. This gives the protein CASSPRTGLSHEQYF.

This clonotype turned up a few times. The chain has TRBV12-3 or TRBV12-4 and TRBJ2-7; TRBD1 might be the D (5 bases). This CDR3 contains 16 residues. V was shortened by 3 bases and J by 2 bases, with 17 bases between the two germline ends. The CDR3 protein is CASSFWSRESPYEQYF. The CDR3 nucleotides are TGTGCCAGCAGTTTTTGGTCCAGGGAATCCCCCTACGAGCAGTACTTC.

The V and J genes are TRBV29-1 and TRBJ2-2; D is unresolved. The CDR3 has 13 amino acids. Germline loops: CDR1 SQVTM, CDR2 ANQGSEA. The CDR3 DNA follows: TGCAGTGTAGACGGCTCGTACACCGGGGAGCTGTTTTTT. It yields the protein CSVDGSYTGELFF.

This CDR3 reads CSARDLGGSANYGYTF. CDR3 coding DNA: TGCAGTGCTAGAGATTTGGGGGGGTCAGCGAACTATGGCTACACCTTC. The rearrangement links TRBV20-1 to TRBJ1-2; perhaps TRBD1 as D (5 bases). The V and J ends lost 0 bases and 2 bases respectively, with 16 bases between them. CDR1 and CDR2 from the germline V gene are DFQATT and SNEGSKA (reference sequence). The CDR3 has 16 amino acids.

The chain joins TRBV27 to TRBJ2-7; 7 bases agree with TRBD1. CDR1 is MNHEY, CDR2 SMNVEV, per germline (reference sequence). The CDR3 spans 15 residues. J lost 6 bases, V lost 6 bases, and 14 bases had no gene match. The CDR3 region has the DNA TGTGCCAGCAGCCGCCCGGGACAGATGCCCTGCGAGCAGTACTTC. Translating gives CASSRPGQMPCEQYF.

The V and J genes are TRBV12-3 or TRBV12-4 and TRBJ2-7; weak D call: TRBD1 (6 bases). V was trimmed by 6 bases and J by 6 bases, leaving 12 bases between them. The CDR3 is made up of 12 amino acids. The CDR3 DNA sequence: TGTGCCAGCAGCCTCAGGGGTGGCGAGCAGTACTTC. As protein: CASSLRGGEQYF.

The genes are TRBV7-2 and TRBJ2-7; 7 nucleotides align to TRBD2. This CDR3 has 16 amino acids. CDR1 and CDR2 (germline): SGHTA, FQGNSA. J was trimmed by 6 bases and V by 5 bases; bases with no gene match: 16. The CDR3 DNA is TGTGCCAGCAGCCAAAGCGGGGCTAGCTCGCGATTCGAGCAGTACTTC. Its translation is CASSQSGASSRFEQYF.

This chain links TRBV24-1 with TRBJ2-5; D remains unclear. Germline CDR1 is KGHDR and CDR2 is SFDVKD. Between the trimmed V and J ends, which lost 4 bases and 5 bases, there was a span of 13 bases. This CDR3 contains 14 residues. CDR3 protein: CATSETGPTETQYF. CDR3 sequence (DNA): TGTGCCACCAGTGAGACCGGGCCGACCGAGACCCAGTACTTC.

This rearrangement joins TRBV3-1 to TRBJ2-2; 16 bases fit TRBD2. The trim removed 5 bases at V and 6 bases at J, leaving 12 bases unmatched. This CDR3 has 19 residues. CDR1 is LGHDT and CDR2 is YNNKEL in the germline V gene (reference sequence). The CDR3 protein is CASSRAGTSGRAVPGELFF. The CDR3 nucleotides read TGTGCCAGCAGCAGAGCCGGGACTAGCGGGAGGGCCGTCCCCGGGGAGCTGTTTTTT.

This clonotype was recorded at least ten times. V is TRBV6-1 and J is TRBJ2-5; D remains ambiguous. The germline V gene encodes CDR1 MNHNS and CDR2 SASEGT. The V gene lost 6 bases and the J gene lost 0 bases, with 8 bases spanning the gap. The CDR3 consists of 13 residues. The CDR3 spells CASSPRHQETQYF. The CDR3 DNA follows: TGTGCCAGCAGCCCCAGGCACCAAGAGACCCAGTACTTC.

This chain uses TRBV24-1 with TRBJ2-1, with 8 nucleotides matching TRBD2. Per germline, CDR1 KGHDR and CDR2 SFDVKD. CDR3 length: 16 residues. Germline trimming cut 3 bases from V and 0 bases from J; bases unmatched to any gene: 3. CDR3 nucleotide sequence: TGTGCCACCAGTGATGCGGGGGGCAGCTCCTACAATGAGCAGTTCTTC. The encoded protein is CATSDAGGSSYNEQFF.

This clonotype was seen at least ten times. The gene calls are TRBV6-5 and TRBJ2-1; TRBD1 agrees at 9 bases. This CDR3 has 15 amino acids. After removal of 4 bases from V and 3 bases from J, the junction contained 4 bases not matched to a gene. Germline CDR1 MNHEY, CDR2 SVGAGI. DNA of the CDR3: TGTGCCAGCAGTTCGGGACAGGGTAACTACAATGAGCAGTTCTTC. It is translated as CASSSGQGNYNEQFF.

This clonotype was picked up many times. The chain recombines TRBV20-1 with TRBJ2-7; 12 bases agree with TRBD2. Germline lookup yields CDR1 DFQATT and CDR2 SNEGSKA (reference sequence). V shed 6 bases, J shed 6 bases, and the junction held 6 bases outside the gene matches. The CDR3 runs to 13 residues. The CDR3 reads CSATGLAGSEQYF. The DNA for the CDR3 is TGCAGTGCCACCGGACTAGCGGGATCCGAGCAGTACTTC.

This clonotype was counted between two and nine times. The V and J genes are TRBV4-1 and TRBJ1-1; D unclear. V shed 1 base and J shed 3 bases, with 6 bases lying between them. The CDR3 is 13 residues long. In germline, CDR1 is MGHRA, CDR2 YSYEKL. The CDR3 sequence: CASSQARYTEAFF. In DNA, the CDR3 is TGCGCCAGCAGCCAAGCTCGGTACACTGAAGCTTTCTTT.

This clonotype was detected ten times or more. The CDR3 reads CSVEPSEAYTF. CDR3 nucleotides: TGCAGCGTTGAACCGTCAGAAGCCTACACCTTC. This sequence joins TRBV29-1 and TRBJ1-2; D is unresolved. V was clipped by 2 bases and J by 10 bases, with 11 bases between them. This CDR3 comprises 11 residues. CDR1 is SQVTM and CDR2 is ANQGSEA in the germline V gene.

The table lists this clonotype with a few counts. The V gene is TRBV20-1, the J gene TRBJ2-5; 7 bases are a match to TRBD2. The V segment lost 6 bases and the J segment 5 bases; nucleotides outside the gene matches: 12. The CDR3 runs to 14 residues. Germline CDR1 reads DFQATT; CDR2 reads SNEGSKA (reference sequence). The CDR3 sequence is CSATTRRERETQYF. The CDR3 coding sequence is TGCAGTGCCACAACTAGGCGGGAGAGGGAGACCCAGTACTTC.

This clonotype was recorded at least ten times. The chain carries TRBV7-2 and TRBJ2-1, with 13 bases that match TRBD2. The CDR3 loop spans 15 amino acids. Germline assignment: CDR1 SGHTA and CDR2 FQGNSA. With V trimmed by 7 bases and J by 9 bases, 9 bases remained unmatched. The chain's CDR3 is CASTRTSGSYGEQFF. DNA of the CDR3: TGTGCCAGCACCAGGACTAGCGGGAGTTATGGTGAGCAGTTCTTC.

This clonotype was found a few times. A far more abundant clone sits one base away, making this likely a read error. The genes are TRBV5-5 and TRBJ2-3; D gene unclear. Germline V gene lookup returns CDR1 SGHKS and CDR2 YYEKEE (reference sequence). The CDR3 extends over 11 amino acids. The V and J ends lost 5 bases and 2 bases respectively, with 3 bases between them. CDR3 sequence: CASRFTDTQYF. CDR3 nucleotide sequence: TGTGCCAGCAGGTTCACAGATACGCAGTATTTT.

This clonotype occurred a few times. The rearrangement joins TRBV11-2 to TRBJ2-5, with 9 bases fitting TRBD2. Germline V lookup: CDR1 SGHAT, CDR2 FQNNGV. With V trimmed by 4 bases and J by 2 bases, 8 bases remained unmatched. This CDR3 is built from 16 residues. CDR3 in DNA: TGTGCCAGCAGCTCGTTTACTAGCGGGTATCAAGAGACCCAGTACTTC. This translates into CASSSFTSGYQETQYF.

The table lists this clonotype with a few counts. The V call is TRBV20-1, the J call TRBJ2-1; maybe TRBD2 (6 bases). This CDR3 spans 13 amino acids. V dropped 5 bases and J dropped 3 bases, with 11 bases sitting between them. Germline V gene data show CDR1 as DFQATT and CDR2 as SNEGSKA (reference sequence). The CDR3 is CSAPGRGYNEQFF. Written as DNA, the CDR3 is TGCAGTGCTCCCGGGAGAGGCTACAATGAGCAGTTCTTC.

The table lists this clonotype with many counts. The chain has TRBV20-1 and TRBJ1-1; maybe TRBD1 (6 bases). With 0 bases removed from V and 1 base from J, the gap between germline ends came to 18 bases. The CDR3 totals 17 residues. The V gene's germline CDR1 is DFQATT and CDR2 SNEGSKA (reference sequence). The CDR3 loop reads CSARDMKKGTTNTEAFF. CDR3 nucleotides: TGCAGTGCTAGAGATATGAAGAAGGGGACAACGAACACTGAAGCTTTCTTT.

The chain combines TRBV12-3 or TRBV12-4 with TRBJ1-2, with D uncertain. Trimming removed 2 bases at V and 5 bases at J, with 9 bases between. The CDR3 runs 13 residues. The DNA for the CDR3 is TGTGCCAGCAGTTTATCGGATTGGTATGGCTACACCTTC. It is translated as CASSLSDWYGYTF.

This chain joins TRBV29-1 and TRBJ2-2, with 7 bases identical to TRBD2. V shed 5 bases and J 0 bases; nucleotides not matched to a gene: 6. CDR3 size: 15 residues. Germline loops: CDR1 SQVTM, CDR2 ANQGSEA. The CDR3 loop reads CSVYKAGSNTGELFF. CDR3 sequence (DNA): TGCAGCGTTTATAAAGCGGGATCGAACACCGGGGAGCTGTTTTTT.

This clonotype has only a few counts. V gene TRBV11-1 combines with J gene TRBJ2-1, with D uncertain. CDR3 length equals 12 residues. Deletions cut 5 bases from V and 10 bases from J, with 12 bases between. The V gene's germline CDR1 is SGHAT and CDR2 FQDESV (reference sequence). The CDR3 loop is CASSNVRVEQFF. Written as DNA, the CDR3 is TGTGCCAGCAGCAACGTAAGGGTCGAGCAGTTCTTC.

This rearrangement joins TRBV11-2 to TRBJ1-2; D not resolved. V dropped 5 bases and J dropped 3 bases, with 16 bases sitting between them. The CDR3 is 15 residues long. Germline V lookup: CDR1 SGHAT, CDR2 FQNNGV. The CDR3 nucleotides read TGTGCCAGCAGCCCGAGGTGGGGAGGTGACTATGGCTACACCTTC. Its translation: CASSPRWGGDYGYTF.